The clone carrying this T cell receptor (beta chain) was found a few times. Its antigen is not known. Germline lookup yields CDR1 SGHAT and CDR2 FQNNGV. V was pared by 1 base and J by 4 bases, with 12 bases between. The CDR3 has 15 amino acids. With a J-beta primer mix and a sample-barcoded 5' primer, a second PCR ran about 6 to 11 cycles. The study obtained at least 2.5 million CDR3-containing paired-end reads from every sample. TCRdb re-called the 5' RACE reads through MiXCR, storing one row per CDR3 protein. Among over 1,500,000 distinct CDR3 sequences listed, less than 50% were seen once. The data belong to a study of blood T cells in healthy people across ages. PBMCs, at least 6 million per sample, were isolated. Study conclusions and caveats: Strongly correlated with naive T cell percentage was TCR beta diversity.

The sample consisted of blood. This clonotype originated in a woman aged 40 to 50 in good health. This chain connects TRBV11-2 to TRBJ2-3, with TRBD2 as a possible D gene (6 bases). CDR3 residues: CASSLVPSAPDTQYF. The CDR3, as DNA: TGTGCCAGCAGCTTAGTCCCTAGCGCCCCAGATACGCAGTATTTT.